This T cell receptor beta chain was identified in a study of Graves' ophthalmopathy and Graves' hyperthyroidism (dated by TCRdb to about 2018). Study-wide context: Hyperthyroidism was considered stable if no progression to ophthalmopathy occurred within 18 months of follow-up. The study used signatures of the TCR beta repertoire to tell Graves' ophthalmopathy apart from Graves' hyperthyroidism and to predict which patients would progress to ophthalmopathy. In total, approximately 140 blood samples were TCR-sequenced: 40 to 45 ophthalmopathy, approximately 75 hyperthyroidism and some 17 hyperthyroidism-to-ophthalmopathy patients. A discovery set of 100 patients (around 44 ophthalmopathy, 55 to 60 stable hyperthyroidism) was enrolled to explore V-J signatures distinguishing ophthalmopathy from hyperthyroidism. An independent validation cohort comprised some 19 hyperthyroidism patients and over 15 patients who later progressed from hyperthyroidism to ophthalmopathy. In six or seven hyperthyroidism patients, the T-cell repertoires found in thyroid tissue were compared with those found in blood. Once sampling was done, hyperthyroidism patients were given methimazole at a starting dose of 30 mg daily, while ophthalmopathy patients were given high-dose intravenous methylprednisolone.

Of note for this clonotype: Its antigen is still unknown. Base qualities were left out, and no much larger clone turns up one base away.

Paper-wide results and their limitations: Most of the expanded thyroid clonotypes with a frequency above 0.001 were also detected in blood, and it was suggested that the thyroid immune response may be reflected by blood repertoires. The 13-signature model separated ophthalmopathy from stable hyperthyroidism with over 85% sensitivity and approximately 81% specificity in cross-validation, and 80%/75% in the test set. In validation, the model predicted ophthalmopathy progression with about 70% sensitivity and roughly 72% specificity; fewer than 15 predicted patients were CT-confirmed with GO in a median of about 7.1 months. No statistical method was used to predetermine the sample size, and group allocation was not hidden from the investigators.

For repertoire sequencing, the TCR beta CDR3 regions were amplified from RNA transcripts. The first round was an RT-PCR using HTBI primers with the Qiagen OneStep RT-PCR kit, and this first round was followed by a second-round multiplex PCR, then size selection and purification. Libraries were sequenced paired-end with 100 bp reads on an Illumina HiSeq2000. Processing in the source paper ran as follows. Reads were processed with SOAPnuke, discarding reads with adapters, uncalled bases, mean Phred below 15, or no exact constant-primer or identifier match. COPE v1.2.5 was used to merge high-quality paired reads. Unique nucleotide sequences were defined as clonotypes and aligned to IMGT TRB V, D and J references using MiTCR v1.1. Only V-J combinations with frequency above 0.0001 were analysed, covering around 99% of repertoires. For each V-J combination, a TCR clonal expansion and chaos score was defined as F50 clonal expansion divided by the chaos observed in the TCRdist matrix. Welch's t-statistics and random forest were used to narrow the features down to 13 V-J combinations, which were then fed into a naive Bayes classifier. The Morisita-Horn index was used to measure how similar the thyroid and blood repertoires were. TCRdb cleaned the public reads at Q25 with fastp, built clones with MiXCR and kept in-frame beta chains. Each entry is one CDR3 protein sequence, shown with its most common DNA and genes. None of the V and J calls come from the authors' own analysis; TCRdb made them. Within this sample are about 500,000 distinct CDR3 sequences, with less than 45% of them counted one time only. The top ten clones comprise about 4.2% of the sample.

The hyperthyroidism patients were 18 to 65 years old and newly diagnosed, with a disease duration of less than 2 months. Anyone with other autoimmune diseases, uncontrolled infections, pregnancy or lactation was excluded from the study. Diagnosis was based on clinical symptoms, serum thyroxine, TRAb, thyroid ultrasound and orbital computed tomography. Trizol reagent was used to extract the total RNA, and its quality was then checked on an Agilent 2100 Bioanalyzer. V has 7 bases trimmed and J has 8 bases trimmed; junction bases matching no gene number 12. The germline V gene specifies SQVTM as CDR1 and ANQGSEA as CDR2. The CDR3 runs 14 residues from the cysteine to the phenylalanine. CDR3 DNA only is kept here, 42 bases in frame from base 1.

The chain couples TRBV29-1 to TRBJ1-3; a stretch of 9 junction bases matches TRBD1. The sample comprised peripheral blood or thyroid tissue (not recorded which). The clonotype was recovered from an adult man with Graves' hyperthyroidism. The DNA reads as follows: TGCAGCGGACTGGGACAGGGCTATGGCTACACCATATATTTT. Translated, it gives CSGLGQGYGYTIYF.